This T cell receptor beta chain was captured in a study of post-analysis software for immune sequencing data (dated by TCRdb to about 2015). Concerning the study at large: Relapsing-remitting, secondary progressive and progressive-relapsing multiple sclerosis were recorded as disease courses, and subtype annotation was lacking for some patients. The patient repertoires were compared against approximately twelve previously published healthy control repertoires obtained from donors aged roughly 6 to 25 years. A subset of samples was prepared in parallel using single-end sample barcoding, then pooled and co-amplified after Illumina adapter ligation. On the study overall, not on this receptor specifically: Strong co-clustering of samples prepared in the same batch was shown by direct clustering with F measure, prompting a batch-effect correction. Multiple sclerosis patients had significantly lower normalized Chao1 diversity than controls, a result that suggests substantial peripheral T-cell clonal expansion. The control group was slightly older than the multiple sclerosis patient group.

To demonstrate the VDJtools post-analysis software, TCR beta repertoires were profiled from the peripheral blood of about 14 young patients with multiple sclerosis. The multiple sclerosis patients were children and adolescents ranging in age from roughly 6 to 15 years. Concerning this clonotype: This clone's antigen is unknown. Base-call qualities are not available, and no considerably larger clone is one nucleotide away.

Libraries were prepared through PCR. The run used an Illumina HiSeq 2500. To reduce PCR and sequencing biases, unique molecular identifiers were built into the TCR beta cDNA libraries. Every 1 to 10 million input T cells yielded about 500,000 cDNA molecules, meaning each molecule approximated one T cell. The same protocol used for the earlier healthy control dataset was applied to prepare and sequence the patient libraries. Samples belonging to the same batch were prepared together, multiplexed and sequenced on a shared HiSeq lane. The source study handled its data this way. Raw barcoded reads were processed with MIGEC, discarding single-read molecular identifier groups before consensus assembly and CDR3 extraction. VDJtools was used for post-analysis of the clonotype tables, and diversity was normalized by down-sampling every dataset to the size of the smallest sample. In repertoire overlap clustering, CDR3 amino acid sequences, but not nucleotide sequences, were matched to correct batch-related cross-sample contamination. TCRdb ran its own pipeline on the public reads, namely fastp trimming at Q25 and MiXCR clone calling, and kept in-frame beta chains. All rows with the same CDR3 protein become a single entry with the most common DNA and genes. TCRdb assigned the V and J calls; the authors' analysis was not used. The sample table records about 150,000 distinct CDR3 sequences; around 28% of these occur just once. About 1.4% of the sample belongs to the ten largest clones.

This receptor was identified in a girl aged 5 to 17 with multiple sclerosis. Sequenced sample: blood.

In nucleotide form, the sequence is TGTGCCAGCAGTGACCCGAGGGACCGAAGTGAAGCTTTCTTT. This is translated as CASSDPRDRSEAFF. In this chain, TRBV2 is recombined with TRBJ1-1; the D gene is perhaps TRBD1, from 5 matching bases. Sequences SNHLY (CDR1) and FYNNEI (CDR2) are obtained from the germline V gene. Reading from cysteine to phenylalanine, the CDR3 counts 14 amino acids. Just the 42-base CDR3 DNA is kept, in frame starting at base 1. V loses 3 bases, J loses 7 bases, and the germline ends lie 15 bases apart.